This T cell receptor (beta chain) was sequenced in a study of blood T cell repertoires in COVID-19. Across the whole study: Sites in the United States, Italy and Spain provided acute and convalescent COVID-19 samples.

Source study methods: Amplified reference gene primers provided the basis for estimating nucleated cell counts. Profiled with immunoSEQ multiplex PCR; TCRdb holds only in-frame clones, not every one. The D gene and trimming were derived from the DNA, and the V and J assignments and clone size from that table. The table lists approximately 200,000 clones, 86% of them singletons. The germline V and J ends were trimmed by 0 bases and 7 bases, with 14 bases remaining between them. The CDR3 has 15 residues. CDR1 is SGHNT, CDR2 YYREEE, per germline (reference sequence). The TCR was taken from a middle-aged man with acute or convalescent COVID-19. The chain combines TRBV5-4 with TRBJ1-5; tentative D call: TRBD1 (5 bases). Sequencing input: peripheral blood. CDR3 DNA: TGTGCCAGCAGCTTGGGGGGGGAAGTAGGACAGCCCCAGCATTTT. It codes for CASSLGGEVGQPQHF. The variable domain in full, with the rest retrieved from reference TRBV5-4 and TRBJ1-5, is ETGVTQSPTHLIKTRGQQVTLRCSSQSGHNTVSWYQQALGQGPQFIFQYYREEENGRGNFPPRFSGLQFPNYSSELNVNALELDDSALYLCASSLGGEVGQPQHFGDGTRLSIL.